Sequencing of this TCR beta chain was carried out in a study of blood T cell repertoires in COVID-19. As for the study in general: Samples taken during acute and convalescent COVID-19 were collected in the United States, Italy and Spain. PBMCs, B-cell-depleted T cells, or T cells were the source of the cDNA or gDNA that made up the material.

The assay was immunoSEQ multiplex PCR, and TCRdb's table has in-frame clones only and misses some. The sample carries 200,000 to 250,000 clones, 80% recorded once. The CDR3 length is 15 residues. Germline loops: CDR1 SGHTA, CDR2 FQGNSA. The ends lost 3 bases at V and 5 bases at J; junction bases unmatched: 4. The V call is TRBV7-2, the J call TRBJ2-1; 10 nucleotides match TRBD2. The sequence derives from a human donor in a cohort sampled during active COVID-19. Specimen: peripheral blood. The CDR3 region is CASSFGLAANNEQFF. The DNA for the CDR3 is TGTGCCAGCAGCTTTGGACTAGCGGCTAACAATGAGCAGTTCTTC.